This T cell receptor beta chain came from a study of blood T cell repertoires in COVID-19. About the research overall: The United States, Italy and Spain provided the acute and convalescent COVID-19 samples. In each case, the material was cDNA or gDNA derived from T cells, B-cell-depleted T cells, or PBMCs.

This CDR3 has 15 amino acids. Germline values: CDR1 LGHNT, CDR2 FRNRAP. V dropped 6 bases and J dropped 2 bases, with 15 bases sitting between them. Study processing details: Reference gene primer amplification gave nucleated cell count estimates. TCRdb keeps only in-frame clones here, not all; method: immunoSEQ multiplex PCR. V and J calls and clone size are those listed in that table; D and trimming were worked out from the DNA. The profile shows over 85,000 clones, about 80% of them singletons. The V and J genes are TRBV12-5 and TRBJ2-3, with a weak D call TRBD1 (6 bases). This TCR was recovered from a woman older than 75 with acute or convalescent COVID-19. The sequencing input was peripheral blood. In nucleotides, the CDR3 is TGTGCTAGTGGGGAAACCGGGACACCCACAGATACGCAGTATTTT. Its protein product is CASGETGTPTDTQYF. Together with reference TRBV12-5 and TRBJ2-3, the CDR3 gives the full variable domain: DARVTQTPRHKVTEMGQEVTMRCQPILGHNTVFWYRQTMMQGLELLAYFRNRAPLDDSGMPKDRFSAEMPDATLATLKIQPSEPRDSAVYFCASGETGTPTDTQYFGPGTRLTVL.